This T cell receptor beta chain stems from a study of T cell repertoires in cytomegalovirus infection. The overall study: The authors relied on CMV epitopes, both recently identified HLA-C-restricted and well-studied HLA-B-restricted.

Trimming removed 0 bases from V and 1 base from J, with 13 bases in between. The length of the CDR3 is 16 residues. CDR1 and CDR2 (germline): SGDLS, YYNGEE. Comment on this clonotype: The antigen is unknown.

Via MiXCR, TCRdb re-called the reads, giving one row per CDR3 protein. The table shows hundreds of thousands of distinct CDR3 sequences, with around 35% occurring only once. The specimen was cultured PBMCs, collected from culture after CMV antigen stimulation. The rearrangement uses TRBV9 and TRBJ2-5, with D maybe TRBD1 (5 bases). The sequence came from a human donor in good health (CMV status not recorded). Some clones in this sample may be carry-over from other donors' samples. Here the CDR3 DNA reads TGTGCCAGCAGCGTAGGTCGGTCAGGGCCCCAAGAGACCCAGTACTTC. This codes for CASSVGRSGPQETQYF.